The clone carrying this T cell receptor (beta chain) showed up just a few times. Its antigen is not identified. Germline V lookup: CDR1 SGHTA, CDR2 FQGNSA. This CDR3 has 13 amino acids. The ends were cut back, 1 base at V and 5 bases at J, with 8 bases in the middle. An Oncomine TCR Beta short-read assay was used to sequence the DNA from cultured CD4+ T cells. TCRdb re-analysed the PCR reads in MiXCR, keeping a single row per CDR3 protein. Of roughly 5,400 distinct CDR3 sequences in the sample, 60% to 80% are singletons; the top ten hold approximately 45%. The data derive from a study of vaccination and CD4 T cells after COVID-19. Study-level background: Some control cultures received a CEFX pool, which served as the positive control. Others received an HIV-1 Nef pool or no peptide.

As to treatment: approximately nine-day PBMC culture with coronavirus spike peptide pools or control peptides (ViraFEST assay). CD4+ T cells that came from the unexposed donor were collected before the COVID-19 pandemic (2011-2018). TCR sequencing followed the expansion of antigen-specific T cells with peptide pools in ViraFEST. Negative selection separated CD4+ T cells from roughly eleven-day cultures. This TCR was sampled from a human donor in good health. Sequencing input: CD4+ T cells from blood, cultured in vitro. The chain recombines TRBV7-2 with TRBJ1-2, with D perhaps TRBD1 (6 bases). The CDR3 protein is CASSLERGYGYTF. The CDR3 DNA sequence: TGTGCCAGCAGCTTAGAGAGGGGGTATGGCTACACCTTC.